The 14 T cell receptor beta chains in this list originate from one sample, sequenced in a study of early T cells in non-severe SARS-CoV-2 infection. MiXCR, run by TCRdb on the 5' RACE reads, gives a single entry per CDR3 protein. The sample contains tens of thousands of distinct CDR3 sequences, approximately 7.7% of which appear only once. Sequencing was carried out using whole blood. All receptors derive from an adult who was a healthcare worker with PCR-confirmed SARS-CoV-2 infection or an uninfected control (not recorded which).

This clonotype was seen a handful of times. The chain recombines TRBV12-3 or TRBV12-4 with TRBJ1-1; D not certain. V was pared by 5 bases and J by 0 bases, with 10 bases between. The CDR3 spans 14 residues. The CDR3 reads CASSPQRLNTEAFF. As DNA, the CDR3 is TGTGCCAGCAGTCCCCAGAGGCTGAACACTGAAGCTTTCTTT.

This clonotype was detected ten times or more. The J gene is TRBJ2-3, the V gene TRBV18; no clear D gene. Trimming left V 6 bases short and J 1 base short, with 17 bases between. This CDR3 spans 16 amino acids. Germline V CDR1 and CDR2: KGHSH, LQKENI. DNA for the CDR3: TGTGCCAGCTCCCTAGTAACGGTTCGGGGCACAGATACGCAGTATTTT. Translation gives CASSLVTVRGTDTQYF.

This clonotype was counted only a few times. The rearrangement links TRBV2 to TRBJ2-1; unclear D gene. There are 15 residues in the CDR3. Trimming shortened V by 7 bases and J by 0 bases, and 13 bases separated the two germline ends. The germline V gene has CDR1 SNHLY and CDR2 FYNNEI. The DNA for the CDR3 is TGTGCCAGCACGGGCCAAATAAGCTCCTACAATGAGCAGTTCTTC. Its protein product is CASTGQISSYNEQFF.

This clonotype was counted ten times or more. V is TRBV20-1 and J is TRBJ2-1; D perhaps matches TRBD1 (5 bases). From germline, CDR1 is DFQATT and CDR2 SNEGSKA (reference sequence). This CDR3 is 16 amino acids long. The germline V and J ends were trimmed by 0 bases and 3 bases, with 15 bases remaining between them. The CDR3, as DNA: TGCAGTGCTAGAGATGCCCAAAAGGGGTACTACAATGAGCAGTTCTTC. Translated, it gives CSARDAQKGYYNEQFF.

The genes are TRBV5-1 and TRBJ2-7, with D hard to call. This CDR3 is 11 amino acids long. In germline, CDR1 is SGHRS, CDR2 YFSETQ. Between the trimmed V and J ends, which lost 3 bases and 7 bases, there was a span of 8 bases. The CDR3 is CASSSSEEQYF. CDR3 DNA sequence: TGCGCCAGCAGCTCTTCGGAAGAGCAGTACTTC.

The CDR3 reads CASSRTGSGELFF. The CDR3 DNA sequence: TGTGCCAGCAGCCGCACAGGAAGCGGGGAGCTGTTTTTT. The J gene is TRBJ2-2, the V gene TRBV7-6; a possible D gene is TRBD1 (5 bases). This CDR3 contains 13 residues. The germline V and J ends were trimmed by 5 bases and 7 bases, with 11 bases remaining between them. The germline V gene has CDR1 SGHVS and CDR2 FNYEAQ.

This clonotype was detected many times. The CDR3 loop reads CAWRGSNPHEKLFF. In DNA, the CDR3 is TGTGCCTGGAGAGGGTCGAACCCTCATGAAAAACTGTTTTTT. V gene TRBV30 combines with J gene TRBJ1-4; D gene uncertain. The CDR3 is 14 amino acids. From germline, CDR1 is GTSNPN and CDR2 SVGIG (reference sequence). Trimming stripped 3 bases from V and 6 bases from J, with 14 bases between.

The CDR3 DNA follows: TGCAGCGTTGAAGATCGGGACCCAGGTACCTACGAGCAGTACTTC. The encoded protein is CSVEDRDPGTYEQYF. V and J are TRBV29-1 and TRBJ2-7; D might be TRBD1 or TRBD2, each matching 5 bases. The germline gives CDR1 SQVTM, CDR2 ANQGSEA. This CDR3 region has 15 residues. Trimming pared 0 bases from V and 2 bases from J, leaving 14 bases between.

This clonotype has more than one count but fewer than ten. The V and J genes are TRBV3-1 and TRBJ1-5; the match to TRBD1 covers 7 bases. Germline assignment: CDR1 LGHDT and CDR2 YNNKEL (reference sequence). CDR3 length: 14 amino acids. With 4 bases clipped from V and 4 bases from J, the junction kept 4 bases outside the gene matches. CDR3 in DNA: TGTGCCAGCAGCCGGGACAGTCTTAATCAGCCCCAGCATTTT. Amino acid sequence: CASSRDSLNQPQHF. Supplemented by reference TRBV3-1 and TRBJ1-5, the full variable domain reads DTAVSQTPKYLVTQMGNDKSIKCEQNLGHDTMYWYKQDSKKFLKIMFSYNNKELIINETVPNRFSPKSPDKAHLNLHINSLELGDSAVYFCASSRDSLNQPQHFGDGTRLSIL.

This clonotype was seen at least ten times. Written as DNA, the CDR3 is TGTGCCAGCAGTGAATACCCTAATCAGGGGGCGCCCGGGGCCAACGTCCTGACTTTC. The encoded protein is CASSEYPNQGAPGANVLTF. This chain connects TRBV6-1 to TRBJ2-6; TRBD1 matches 8 bases. From germline, CDR1 is MNHNS and CDR2 SASEGT. V gave up 2 bases and J gave up 4 bases; unmatched junction bases: 13. This CDR3 spans 19 amino acids.

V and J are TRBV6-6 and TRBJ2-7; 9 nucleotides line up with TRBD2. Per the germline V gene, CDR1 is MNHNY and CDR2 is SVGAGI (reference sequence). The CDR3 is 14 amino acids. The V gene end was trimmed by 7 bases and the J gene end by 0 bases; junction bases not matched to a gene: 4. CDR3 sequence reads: CASMTSGASYEQYF. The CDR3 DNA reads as TGTGCCAGCATGACTAGCGGCGCCTCCTACGAGCAGTACTTC.

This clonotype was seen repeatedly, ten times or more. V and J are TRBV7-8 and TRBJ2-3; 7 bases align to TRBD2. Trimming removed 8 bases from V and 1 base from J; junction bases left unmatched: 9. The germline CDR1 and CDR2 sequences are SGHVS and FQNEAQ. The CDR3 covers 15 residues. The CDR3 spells CASCNRGSRTDTQYF. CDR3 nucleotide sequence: TGTGCCAGCTGCAACCGCGGGAGCCGCACAGATACGCAGTATTTT.

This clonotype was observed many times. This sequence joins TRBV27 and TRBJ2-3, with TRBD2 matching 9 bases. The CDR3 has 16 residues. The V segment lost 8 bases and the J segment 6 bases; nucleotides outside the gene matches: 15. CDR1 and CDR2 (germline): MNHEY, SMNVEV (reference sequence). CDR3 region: CASFPLAGALLDTQYF. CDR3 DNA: TGTGCCAGCTTTCCCTTAGCGGGAGCCCTCTTGGATACGCAGTATTTT.

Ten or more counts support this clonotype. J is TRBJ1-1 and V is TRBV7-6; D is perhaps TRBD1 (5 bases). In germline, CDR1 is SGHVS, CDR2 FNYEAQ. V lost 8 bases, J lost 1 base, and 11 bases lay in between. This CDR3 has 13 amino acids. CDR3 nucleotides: TGTGCCAGCGGGAGGGGCGGGAACACTGAAGCTTTCTTT. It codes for CASGRGGNTEAFF.